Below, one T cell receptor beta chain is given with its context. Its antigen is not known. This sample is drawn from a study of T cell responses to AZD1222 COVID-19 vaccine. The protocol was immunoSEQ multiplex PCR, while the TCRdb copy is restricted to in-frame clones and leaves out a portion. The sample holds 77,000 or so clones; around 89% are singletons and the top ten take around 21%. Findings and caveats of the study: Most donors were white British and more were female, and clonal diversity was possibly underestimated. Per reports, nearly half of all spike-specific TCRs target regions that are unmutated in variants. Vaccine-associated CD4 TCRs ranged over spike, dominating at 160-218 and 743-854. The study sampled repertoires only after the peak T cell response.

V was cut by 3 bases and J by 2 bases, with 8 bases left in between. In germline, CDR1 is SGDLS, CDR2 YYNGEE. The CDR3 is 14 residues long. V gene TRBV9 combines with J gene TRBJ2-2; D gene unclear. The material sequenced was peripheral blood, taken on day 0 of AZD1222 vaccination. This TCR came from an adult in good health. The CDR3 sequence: CASSARQNTGELFF. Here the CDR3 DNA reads TGTGCCAGCAGCGCTCGACAAAACACCGGGGAGCTGTTTTTT.